This T cell receptor beta chain was captured by sequencing in a study of CD8+ T cells in alopecia areata. The wider study: Once tofacitinib had been taken for 6 to 18 months, 6 months off drug followed.

Treatment described: oral pan-JAK inhibitor, 5-10 mg twice daily. This clone was observed a few times. Antigen unknown. V lost 0 bases and J 9 bases, leaving 13 bases between the germline ends. This CDR3 comprises 14 residues. Germline CDR1 is SGHRS and CDR2 is YFSETQ. Study-wide results and limits: While patients received tofacitinib, many expanded lesional clones remained present in scalp and blood.

Sequencing templates came from extracted RNA that was reverse transcribed into cDNA. The table came from immunoSEQ multiplex PCR; TCRdb's copy has only in-frame clones and leaves some out. The table shows around 100,000 clones, with less than 60% occurring only once. Sequenced material: CD4+ T cells sorted from blood, taken at week 24, from a patient treated with tofacitinib. This TCR was recovered from a human donor with alopecia areata. This chain joins TRBV5-1 and TRBJ2-1, with D hard to call. The CDR3 DNA follows: TGCGCCAGCAGCTTGGAGCCAGGCCCGGTTGAGCAGTTCTTC. Its translation is CASSLEPGPVEQFF.